One sample yielded the 7 T cell receptor beta chains listed below, sequenced in a study of monozygotic twins with inflammatory bowel disease. TCRdb reprocessed the 5' RACE reads and keeps a single row for each CDR3 protein, giving no DNA. Its listing shows 400,000 to 500,000 distinct CDR3 sequences. Sequencing was done on a sample of blood. The receptors were gathered from a human donor with ulcerative colitis or Crohn's disease, or a healthy co-twin of an affected twin (not recorded which).

The gene calls are TRBV29-1 and TRBJ2-7; the TRBD1 assignment by TCRdb is unverifiable without DNA. CDR3 length equals 13 residues. Germline V gene lookup returns CDR1 SQVTM and CDR2 ANQGSEA. The CDR3 loop reads CSVGGTGTYEQYF.

The CDR3 loop is CASSQEYGGDQPQHF. The rearrangement links TRBV3-1 to TRBJ1-5; TCRdb's D gene call, TRBD1, goes unchecked for lack of DNA. This CDR3 has 15 residues. From germline, CDR1 is LGHDT and CDR2 YNNKEL (reference sequence).

The CDR3 spells CASSPGGLADTQYF. The chain couples TRBV5-4 to TRBJ2-3; TCRdb's D call, TRBD1, is unchecked because there is no DNA. CDR1 SGHNT and CDR2 YYREEE come from the germline V gene (reference sequence). The CDR3 sequence is 14 residues long.

This chain's CDR3 is CASGQQGAEKLFF. J is TRBJ1-4 and V is TRBV12-3 or TRBV12-4; TCRdb selects TRBD1, and the lack of DNA leaves this call unchecked. CDR3 size: 13 residues.

This chain joins TRBV14 and TRBJ1-6. The CDR3 contains 16 residues. Germline V gene sequence: CDR1 SGHDN, CDR2 FVKESK. CDR3: CASSQLSRGPNSPLHF.

The J gene is TRBJ1-1, the V gene TRBV3-1; with no DNA, the TCRdb D assignment of TRBD1 cannot be verified. This CDR3 region has 14 residues. Germline V gives CDR1 LGHDT, CDR2 YNNKEL (reference sequence). The CDR3 protein is CASSQMGENTEAFF.

The J gene is TRBJ1-1, the V gene TRBV11-2. Germline CDR1 SGHAT, CDR2 FQNNGV. This CDR3 comprises 15 residues. The CDR3: CASSLDWGLNTEAFF.